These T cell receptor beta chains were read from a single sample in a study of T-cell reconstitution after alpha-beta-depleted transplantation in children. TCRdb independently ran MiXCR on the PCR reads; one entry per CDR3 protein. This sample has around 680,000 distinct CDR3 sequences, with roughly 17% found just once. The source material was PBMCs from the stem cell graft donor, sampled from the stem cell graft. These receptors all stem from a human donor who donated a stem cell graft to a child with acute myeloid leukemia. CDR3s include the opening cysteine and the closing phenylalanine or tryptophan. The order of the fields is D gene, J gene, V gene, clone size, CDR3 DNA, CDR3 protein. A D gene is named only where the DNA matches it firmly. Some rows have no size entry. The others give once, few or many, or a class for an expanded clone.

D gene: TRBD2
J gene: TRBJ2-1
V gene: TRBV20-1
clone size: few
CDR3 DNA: TGCAGTGCTAGGGAGCCGGGGGGGCGCTATGAGCAGTTCTTC
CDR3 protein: CSAREPGGRYEQFF

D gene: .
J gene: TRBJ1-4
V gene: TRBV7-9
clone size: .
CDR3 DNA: TGTGCCAGCAGCTTAGAACAGGAGGATGAAAAACTGTTTTTT
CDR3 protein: CASSLEQEDEKLFF

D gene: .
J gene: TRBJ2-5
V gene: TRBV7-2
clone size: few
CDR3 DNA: TGTGCCAGCAGCCCGAAGGGGGGTCAGACCCAGTACTTC
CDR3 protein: CASSPKGGQTQYF

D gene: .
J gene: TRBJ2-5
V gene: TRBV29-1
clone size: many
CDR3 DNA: TGCAGCGTCCAAACTAGCACAGAGACCCAGTACTTC
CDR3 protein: CSVQTSTETQYF

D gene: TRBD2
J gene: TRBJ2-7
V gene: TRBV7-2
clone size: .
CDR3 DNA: TGTGCCAGCAGCTTAAACCCTAGCGGGGCCTCCTACGAGCAGTACTTC
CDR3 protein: CASSLNPSGASYEQYF

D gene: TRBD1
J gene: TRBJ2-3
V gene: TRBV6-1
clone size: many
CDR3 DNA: TGTGCCAGCAGTACAACGGGACAGGGGGCAGATACGCAGTATTTT
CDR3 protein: CASSTTGQGADTQYF

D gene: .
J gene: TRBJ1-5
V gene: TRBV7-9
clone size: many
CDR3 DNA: TGTGCCAGCAGCGCAACAGGGACTAGCAATCAGCCCCAGCATTTT
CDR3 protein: CASSATGTSNQPQHF

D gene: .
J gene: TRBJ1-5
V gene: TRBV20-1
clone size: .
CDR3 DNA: TGCAGTGCTAGTATTGACGAAGTGGGGGGAGATCAGCCCCAGCATTTT
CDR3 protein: CSASIDEVGGDQPQHF

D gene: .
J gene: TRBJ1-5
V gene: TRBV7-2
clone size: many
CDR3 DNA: TGTGCCAGCAGCTTAGACGGCAGGGATCTTCAGCCCCAGCATTTT
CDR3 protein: CASSLDGRDLQPQHF

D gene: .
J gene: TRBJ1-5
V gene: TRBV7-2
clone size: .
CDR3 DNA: TGTGCCAGCAGCGCCGGAGGGGGATACGATCAGCCCCAGCATTTT
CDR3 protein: CASSAGGGYDQPQHF

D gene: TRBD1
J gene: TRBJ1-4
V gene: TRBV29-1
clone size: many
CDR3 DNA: TGCAGCGCTAAGACAGGGGAACAACTGTTTTTT
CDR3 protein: CSAKTGEQLFF

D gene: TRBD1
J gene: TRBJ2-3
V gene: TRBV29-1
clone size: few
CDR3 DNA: TGCAGCGCCGGACAGGTGAACACAGATACGCAGTATTTT
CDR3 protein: CSAGQVNTDTQYF

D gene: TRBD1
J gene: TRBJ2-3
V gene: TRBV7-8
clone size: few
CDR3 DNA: TGTGCCAGCAGCTCTAGGACAGGGGGTCATACAGATACGCAGTATTTT
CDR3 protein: CASSSRTGGHTDTQYF

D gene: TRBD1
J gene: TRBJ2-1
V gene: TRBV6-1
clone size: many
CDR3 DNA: TGTGCCACCCAGCCCGGGACAGGGCTTTACAATGAGCAGTTCTTC
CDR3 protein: CATQPGTGLYNEQFF

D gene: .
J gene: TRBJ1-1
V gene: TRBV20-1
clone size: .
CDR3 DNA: TGCAGTGCTAGAGATGATGAGGGGGGAGGCACTGAAGCTTTCTTT
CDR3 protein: CSARDDEGGGTEAFF

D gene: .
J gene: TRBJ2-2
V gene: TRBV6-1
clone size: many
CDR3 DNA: TGTGCCAGCTGGACTCTAGGGGCCGGGGAGCTGTTTTTT
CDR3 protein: CASWTLGAGELFF

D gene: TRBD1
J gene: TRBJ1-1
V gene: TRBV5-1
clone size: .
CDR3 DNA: TGCGCCAGCAGCTTGGATGCAGGGGGCTTGAGAACTGAAGCTTTCTTT
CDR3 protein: CASSLDAGGLRTEAFF

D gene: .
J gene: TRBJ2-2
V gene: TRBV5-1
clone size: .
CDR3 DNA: TGCGCCAGTTCCCGGGACCCCGGGGAGCTGTTTTTT
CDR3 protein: CASSRDPGELFF

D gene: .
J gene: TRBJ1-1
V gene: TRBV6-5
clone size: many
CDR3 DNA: TGTGCCAGCAGTTACTCCTCGCAGGGCGCGAACACTGAAGCTTTCTTT
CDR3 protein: CASSYSSQGANTEAFF

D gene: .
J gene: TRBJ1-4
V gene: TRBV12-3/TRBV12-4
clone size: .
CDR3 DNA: TGTGCCAGCAGTCCCGACAGTCTTAATGAAAAACTGTTTTTT
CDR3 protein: CASSPDSLNEKLFF